Listed here is a single T cell receptor (beta chain). This record comes from a study of blood T cells in healthy people across ages. This CDR3 spans 17 amino acids. After removal of 2 bases from V and 9 bases from J, the junction contained 16 bases not matched to a gene. Per germline, CDR1 KGHSH and CDR2 LQKENI. Together with a sample-barcoded 5' primer, a J-beta primer mix was included in a second PCR lasting about 7 to 11 cycles. One entry per CDR3 protein, called by TCRdb with MiXCR from the 5' RACE reads. Of 1.6 million or so distinct CDR3 sequences listed, roughly a third are singletons. V and J are TRBV18 and TRBJ2-1, with 7 bases matching TRBD1. The source is a woman in her 30s in good health. The sample comprised blood. CDR3: CASSPRTGPLDDVEQFF. Here the CDR3 DNA reads TGTGCCAGCTCACCAAGGACAGGACCACTTGATGATGTTGAGCAGTTCTTC.